Given below is one T cell receptor beta chain in context. As yet, its antigen is unknown. This could be a read error, since a much larger clone is one nucleotide away. The data originate from a study of identical twins' blood T cells. The study's findings and limits: Mainly, cloneset size products determined shared clonotypes, twins included.

Per the authors' pipeline: Each donor had about 95,000 to nearly 500,000 clonotypes. One entry per CDR3 protein results from TCRdb running MiXCR on the 5' RACE reads. TCRdb, rather than the study authors, made the V and J calls. The sample carries hundreds of thousands of distinct CDR3 sequences, 28% recorded once. The CDR3 spans 15 residues. From germline, CDR1 is SGHRS and CDR2 YFSETQ. V lost 0 bases and J 7 bases, leaving 13 bases between the germline ends. Reared together, all three twin pairs probably met the same infectious agents and vaccines. Sequenced input: PBMCs. V and J are TRBV5-1 and TRBJ1-4, with D unresolved. The receptor comes from a woman between 18 and 55 years old in good health. The DNA of the CDR3 is TGCGCCAGCAGCTTGGATGGAGAAGCTAGTGAAAAACTGTTTTTT. It specifies CASSLDGEASEKLFF.